The 5 T cell receptor beta chains reported below all come from one sample, sequenced in a study of identical twins. TCRdb called the 5' RACE reads again in MiXCR, with one record for every CDR3 protein. The sample shows a few hundred thousand distinct CDR3 sequences, just under 10% of them seen only once. Another study also made use of these data, one on yellow fever vaccine responses in identical twins.

Material: PBMCs. These receptor sequences come from a woman aged 18-30 years in good health.

This clonotype was observed a few times. V usage is TRBV12-3 or TRBV12-4 and J usage is TRBJ2-1; 9 bases map to TRBD1. This CDR3 spans 16 amino acids. The V and J ends lost 2 bases and 1 base, in that order; junction bases with no gene match: 3. The CDR3, as DNA: TGTGCCAGCAGTTTATTGACAGGGGGGTCCTACAATGAGCAGTTCTTC. Protein: CASSLLTGGSYNEQFF.

This clonotype was counted at least ten times. The chain couples TRBV20-1 to TRBJ2-7, with 9 bases matching TRBD2. Germline-derived CDR1 and CDR2 are DFQATT and SNEGSKA (reference sequence). There are 15 residues in the CDR3. J was trimmed by 2 bases and V by 2 bases; bases with no gene match: 7. The CDR3 bases are TGCAGTGCTAGATGGGGACTAGCTGAAACCTACGAGCAGTACTTC. Translating gives CSARWGLAETYEQYF.

This clonotype was seen more than once but under ten times. V usage is TRBV27 and J usage is TRBJ1-1; D is possibly TRBD1 (6 bases). Trimming left V 0 bases short and J 1 base short, with 9 bases between. The CDR3 has 15 residues. The V gene's germline CDR1 is MNHEY and CDR2 SMNVEV (reference sequence). The CDR3 nucleotides read TGTGCCAGCAGTTTATCCCGGGGGCCGAACACTGAAGCTTTCTTT. It specifies CASSLSRGPNTEAFF.

This clonotype appeared a few times. The chain is built from TRBV4-2 and TRBJ2-2; D ambiguous. CDR1 LGHNA and CDR2 YNFKEQ come from the germline V gene. CDR3 size: 16 residues. Trimming shortened V by 2 bases and J by 4 bases, and 14 bases separated the two germline ends. The CDR3 coding sequence is TGTGCCAGCAGCCAACCCCCGGTAGGGCCCACCGGGGAGCTGTTTTTT. This sequence encodes CASSQPPVGPTGELFF.

This clonotype has more than one count but fewer than ten. The CDR3 region is CASNLGTSGSQETQYF. CDR3 in DNA: TGTGCCAGCAACCTCGGGACTAGCGGGAGCCAAGAGACCCAGTACTTC. V is TRBV28 and J is TRBJ2-5; 14 nucleotides agree with TRBD2. V trimming: 7 bases; J trimming: 1 base; junction bases outside the gene matches: 5. The CDR3 is made up of 16 amino acids. CDR1 and CDR2 (germline): MDHEN, SYDVKM.